The 6 T cell receptor beta chains given below trace back to one sample, sequenced in a study of cytomegalovirus exposure and HLA in healthy donors. Sequenced by immunoSEQ multiplex PCR; TCRdb stores in-frame clones only, minus some. The repertoire holds 80,000 to 100,000 clones, with roughly 87% as singletons. Sequencing input: PBMCs. These receptors all stem from a man aged 18 to 29 in good health and CMV-seropositive.

The rearrangement links TRBV25-1 to TRBJ1-5, with no clear D. Germline V gene data show CDR1 as MGHDK and CDR2 as SYGVNS. The CDR3 consists of 15 residues. Trimming took off 2 bases at V and 5 bases at J, with 13 bases between the two ends. The CDR3 loop is CASSEGGYGDQPQHF. In DNA, the CDR3 is TGTGCCAGCAGTGAAGGAGGGTATGGGGATCAGCCCCAGCATTTT.

The chain couples TRBV6-4 to TRBJ2-3; 7 bases agree with TRBD2. Germline V gene sequence: CDR1 MRHNA, CDR2 SNTAGT. This CDR3 has 15 amino acids. Trimming at V came to 2 bases and at J to 0 bases, leaving 2 bases not matched to a gene. DNA for the CDR3: TGTGCCAGCAGTGACGGGCGGGAGAGCACAGATACGCAGTATTTT. It specifies CASSDGRESTDTQYF.

The V call is TRBV7-7, the J call TRBJ2-5, with unresolved D. The CDR3 has 13 amino acids. V was shortened by 2 bases and J by 2 bases, with 6 bases between the two germline ends. Germline V gene lookup returns CDR1 SSHAT and CDR2 FNYEAQ (reference sequence). In DNA form, the CDR3 reads TGTGCCAGCAGCTTATCAACACAAGAGACCCAGTACTTC. It codes for CASSLSTQETQYF.

The chain uses TRBV29-1 and TRBJ2-2, with 8 bases aligning to TRBD1. Germline CDR1 is SQVTM and CDR2 is ANQGSEA. The CDR3 length is 14 residues. V lost 6 bases, J lost 4 bases, and 7 bases stayed unmatched. The CDR3 reads CSVVDRGSTGELFF. The CDR3 nucleotides are TGCAGCGTAGTCGACAGGGGTAGCACCGGGGAGCTGTTTTTT.

The chain joins TRBV4-1 to TRBJ2-7, with D tentatively TRBD1 (5 bases). Germline V gene lookup returns CDR1 MGHRA and CDR2 YSYEKL. This CDR3 is 13 amino acids long. The V and J ends lost 0 bases and 4 bases respectively, with 7 bases between them. CDR3 nucleotide sequence: TGCGCCAGCAGCCAAGAGACAGCTTACGAGCAGTACTTC. Amino acids: CASSQETAYEQYF.

The chain combines TRBV10-3 with TRBJ2-3; 12 positions agree with TRBD2. The CDR3 has 20 amino acids. Germline V gene lookup returns CDR1 ENHRY and CDR2 SYGVKD. V lost 7 bases, J lost 0 bases, and 17 bases stayed unmatched. The CDR3 coding sequence is TGTGCCATCAACCCAAGATCTAGCGGGGGGGCGGAAGCGAGCACAGATACGCAGTATTTT. This sequence encodes CAINPRSSGGAEASTDTQYF.